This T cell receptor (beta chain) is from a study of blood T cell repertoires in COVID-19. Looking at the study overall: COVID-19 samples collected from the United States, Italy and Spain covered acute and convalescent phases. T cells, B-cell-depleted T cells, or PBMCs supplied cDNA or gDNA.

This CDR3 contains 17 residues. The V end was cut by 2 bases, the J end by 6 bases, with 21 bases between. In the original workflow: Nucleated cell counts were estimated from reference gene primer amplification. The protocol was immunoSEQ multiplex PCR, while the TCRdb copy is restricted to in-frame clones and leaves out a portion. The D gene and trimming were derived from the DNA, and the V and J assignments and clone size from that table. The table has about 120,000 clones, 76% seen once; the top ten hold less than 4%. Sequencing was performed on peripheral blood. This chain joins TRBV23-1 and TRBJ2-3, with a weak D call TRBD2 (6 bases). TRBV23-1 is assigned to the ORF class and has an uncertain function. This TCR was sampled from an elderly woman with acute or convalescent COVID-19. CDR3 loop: CASSQVVAAGWADTQYF. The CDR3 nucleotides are TGCGCCAGCAGTCAAGTCGTAGCGGCGGGATGGGCGGATACGCAGTATTTT.